The rows below give T cell receptor beta chains drawn from one sample of a study of CXCR3-negative and CXCR3-positive naive CD8 T cells. From its re-call of the 5' RACE reads, TCRdb lists each CDR3 protein once, without DNA. This table holds just under 65,000 distinct CDR3 sequences. The sequenced material came from naive CXCR3+ CD8+ T cells from blood. The receptors derive from a human donor in good health. Some clones in this sample may be carry-over from other donors' samples. CDR3s include the opening cysteine and the closing phenylalanine or tryptophan. Fields, in order: J gene, CDR3 length, V gene, CDR3 protein.

TRBJ2-1 15 TRBV7-7 CASGYWTGTNYEQFF
TRBJ2-7 14 TRBV20-1 CSARDRSSSYEQYF
TRBJ2-1 18 TRBV4-3 CASSQNRERGGLYNEQFF
TRBJ1-2 12 TRBV5-1 CASRDSGYGYTF
TRBJ2-1 13 TRBV7-2 CASSLWLYNEQFF
TRBJ1-5 15 TRBV7-9 CASSLGGQGNQPQHF
TRBJ2-1 14 TRBV12-2 CASRFPRGVNEQFF
TRBJ2-1 13 TRBV6-2/TRBV6-3 CASSYLGYNEQFF
TRBJ2-7 15 TRBV27 CASSSGQGPSYEQYF
TRBJ2-1 12 TRBV29-1 CSVVDNLNEQFF
TRBJ1-5 15 TRBV28 CASSLGPGGNQPQHF
TRBJ1-1 14 TRBV30 CAWKNRDSWTEAFF
TRBJ2-1 14 TRBV30 CAWSPGVTYNEQFF
TRBJ2-1 17 TRBV7-3 CASSLLPRPSSYNEQFF
TRBJ2-7 14 TRBV9 CASSVGGRSYEQYF
TRBJ2-7 14 TRBV2 CASSERRTDYEQYF
TRBJ2-1 13 TRBV29-1 CSPRGGDYNEQFF
TRBJ2-7 12 TRBV6-2/TRBV6-3 CASSNGAVEQYF
TRBJ1-2 15 TRBV14 CASSLRHFTNYGYTF
TRBJ2-7 15 TRBV29-1 CSVETVARTLYEQYF
TRBJ2-1 18 TRBV7-9 CASSLTPPGPTPYNEQFF